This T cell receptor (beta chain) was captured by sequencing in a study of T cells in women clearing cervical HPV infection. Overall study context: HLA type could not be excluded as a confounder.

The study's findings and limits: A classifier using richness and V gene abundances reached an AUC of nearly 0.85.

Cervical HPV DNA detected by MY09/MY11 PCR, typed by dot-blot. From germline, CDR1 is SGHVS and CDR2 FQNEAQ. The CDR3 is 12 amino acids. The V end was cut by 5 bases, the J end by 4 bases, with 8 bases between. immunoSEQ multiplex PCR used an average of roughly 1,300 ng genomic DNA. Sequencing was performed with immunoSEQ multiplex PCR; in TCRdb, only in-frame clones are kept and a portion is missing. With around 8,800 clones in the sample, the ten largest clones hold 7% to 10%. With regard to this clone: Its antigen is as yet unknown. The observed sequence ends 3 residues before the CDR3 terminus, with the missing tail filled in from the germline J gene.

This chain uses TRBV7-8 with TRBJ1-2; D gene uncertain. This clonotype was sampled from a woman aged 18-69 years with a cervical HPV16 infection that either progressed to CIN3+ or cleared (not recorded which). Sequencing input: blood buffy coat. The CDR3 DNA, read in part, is TGTGCCAGCAGCCCAACTAGCTATGGC. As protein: CASSPTSYG. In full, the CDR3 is CASSPTSYGYTF.